The next 29 T cell receptor beta chains were all read from a single sample in a study of T cells in Graves' hyperthyroidism and ophthalmopathy. Amplification of TCR beta CDR3 regions used RNA as the template. A first-round RT-PCR of the TCR CDR3 used the HTBI primer set. TCRdb re-analysed the multiplex PCR reads in MiXCR, keeping a single row per CDR3 protein. The table lists roughly 740,000 distinct CDR3 sequences, around 17% of them singletons. Sequencing was carried out using blood. The source of these receptors is a young man with Graves' hyperthyroidism.

This clonotype was counted between two and nine times. The chain employs TRBV6-1 and TRBJ2-7; D not certain. The ends were cut back, 6 bases at V and 3 bases at J, with 15 bases in the middle. This CDR3 is 14 amino acids long. Germline CDR1 MNHNS, CDR2 SASEGT. This CDR3 is CASSHGYGRYEQYF. As DNA, the CDR3 is TGTGCCAGCAGCCACGGGTACGGACGCTACGAGCAGTACTTC.

CDR3 sequence reads: CASSLGTGGHQPQHF. CDR3 DNA sequence: TGCGCCAGCAGCTTGGGGACAGGGGGGCATCAGCCCCAGCATTTT. V is TRBV5-1 and J is TRBJ1-5; 10 bases map to TRBD1. The J segment lost 5 bases and the V segment lost 0 bases, leaving 2 bases of the junction unmatched. The CDR3 has 15 residues. Germline lookup yields CDR1 SGHRS and CDR2 YFSETQ.

The V call is TRBV4-1, the J call TRBJ2-1, with TRBD2 matching over 10 bases. V lost 7 bases and J lost 2; bases outside the gene matches: 8. The CDR3 is 16 residues long. Germline V gene sequence: CDR1 MGHRA, CDR2 YSYEKL. For the CDR3, the DNA is TGCGCCAGCACCCCACTAGCGGGATCGACCTACAATGAGCAGTTCTTC. Protein sequence: CASTPLAGSTYNEQFF.

This clonotype was detected a few times. The chain combines TRBV29-1 with TRBJ2-1; TRBD1 aligns across 9 bases. Germline CDR1 SQVTM, CDR2 ANQGSEA. V was clipped by 1 base and J by 6 bases; unmatched bases: 1. There are 13 residues in the CDR3. The CDR3 bases are TGCAGCGTTGAAGGGGACAGGGTCAATGAGCAGTTCTTC. Encoded protein: CSVEGDRVNEQFF.

V gene TRBV5-1 combines with J gene TRBJ1-3; tentative D call: TRBD1 (5 bases). CDR3 length: 16 amino acids. Trimming shortened V by 4 bases and J by 0 bases, and 14 bases separated the two germline ends. Germline values: CDR1 SGHRS, CDR2 YFSETQ. The CDR3 DNA is TGCGCCAGCAGCCCGATTCCAGGGAACTCTGGAAACACCATATATTTT. Translation: CASSPIPGNSGNTIYF.

The rearrangement uses TRBV27 and TRBJ2-6; 9 positions match TRBD1. The CDR3 totals 18 residues. Germline CDR1 is MNHEY and CDR2 is SMNVEV (reference sequence). V trimming: 4 bases; J trimming: 2 bases; junction bases outside the gene matches: 9. In DNA form, the CDR3 reads TGTGCCAGCAGTTCGCCGGGACAGGGTGCGACTGGGGCCAACGTCCTGACTTTC. Its protein product is CASSSPGQGATGANVLTF.

There are a few counts of this clonotype. The J gene is TRBJ1-4, the V gene TRBV10-2, with TRBD1 matching over 7 bases. The CDR3 runs to 14 residues. With 4 bases clipped from V and 5 bases from J, the junction kept 4 bases outside the gene matches. In germline, CDR1 is WSHSY, CDR2 SAAADI. CDR3 nucleotides: TGCGCCAGCAGTGGGGCGACAGGGAATGAAAAACTGTTTTTT. Its translation: CASSGATGNEKLFF.

The chain has TRBV6-2 or TRBV6-3 and TRBJ1-5, with TRBD1 identical over 8 bases. V was pared by 8 bases and J by 6 bases, with 6 bases of the junction left unmatched. CDR3 length: 13 residues. Germline loops: CDR1 MNHEY, CDR2 SVGEGT. CDR3 sequence: CASRTGKVQPQHF. DNA for the CDR3: TGTGCCAGCCGGACAGGGAAGGTTCAGCCCCAGCATTTT.

This sequence joins TRBV9 and TRBJ2-2, with 12 nucleotides matching TRBD2. The junction had 5 bases not matched to a gene; V was cut back by 0 bases and J by 5 bases. Germline V lookup: CDR1 SGDLS, CDR2 YYNGEE. This CDR3 is built from 17 residues. CDR3 DNA sequence: TGTGCCAGCAGCGTAGATGAAGGACTAGCGGGAACCGGGGAGCTGTTTTTT. This gives the protein CASSVDEGLAGTGELFF.

The gene calls are TRBV7-3 and TRBJ1-2; the D is unclear. Trimming removed 1 base at V and 2 bases at J, with 11 bases between. This CDR3 has 15 residues. From germline, CDR1 is SGHTA and CDR2 FQGTGA. The CDR3 sequence is CASSLISGKNYGYTF. For the CDR3, the DNA is TGTGCCAGCAGCTTAATCTCGGGCAAAAACTATGGCTACACCTTC.

This clonotype appeared many times. CDR3 sequence: CASSTRGDGLAGAETQYF. The CDR3 nucleotides read TGTGCCAGCTCCACCAGGGGGGATGGACTAGCGGGAGCAGAGACCCAGTACTTC. The gene calls are TRBV18 and TRBJ2-5; 13 bases fit TRBD2. Losses at the gene ends were 6 bases for V and 4 bases for J; bases not matched to a gene: 14. CDR3 length: 18 residues. Germline CDR1 reads KGHSH; CDR2 reads LQKENI.

This clonotype showed up many times. J is TRBJ2-1 and V is TRBV2; weak D call: TRBD2 (5 bases). The germline V gene has CDR1 SNHLY and CDR2 FYNNEI. V was trimmed by 3 bases and J by 0 bases, leaving 9 bases between them. This CDR3 contains 15 residues. CDR3 sequence: CASSERRTSYNEQFF. CDR3 DNA sequence: TGTGCCAGCAGTGAGAGGAGGACCTCCTACAATGAGCAGTTCTTC.

This clonotype was seen repeatedly, ten times or more. This chain uses TRBV20-1 with TRBJ2-1; 8 positions match TRBD2. The CDR3 runs 18 residues. Germline assignment: CDR1 DFQATT and CDR2 SNEGSKA (reference sequence). Germline trimming cut 0 bases from V and 8 bases from J; bases unmatched to any gene: 18. Written as DNA, the CDR3 is TGCAGTGCTAGAGATCGGGCCAGGGCAGCGGGAGTATCTTATGAGCAGTTCTTC. This translates into CSARDRARAAGVSYEQFF.

In its sample, this clonotype was seen many times. This chain joins TRBV11-1 and TRBJ1-1, with D maybe TRBD1 (5 bases). V was trimmed by 6 bases and J by 5 bases, leaving 13 bases between them. This CDR3 has 13 amino acids. Germline CDR1 and CDR2: SGHAT and FQDESV (reference sequence). CDR3 nucleotides: TGTGCCAGCAGTATAATCTGGGGGACTGAAGCTTTCTTT. Encoded protein: CASSIIWGTEAFF.

The chain links TRBV29-1 to TRBJ2-4; D possibly matches TRBD1 or TRBD2 (5 bases each). The CDR3 sequence is 13 residues long. Germline values: CDR1 SQVTM, CDR2 ANQGSEA. The V end was cut by 6 bases, the J end by 6 bases, with 15 bases between. The CDR3 protein is CSVWAAGTNIQYF. In DNA form, the CDR3 reads TGCAGCGTCTGGGCGGCAGGGACAAACATTCAGTACTTC.

The chain employs TRBV6-1 and TRBJ2-1, with D possibly TRBD1 on 6 matching bases. The germline V gene encodes CDR1 MNHNS and CDR2 SASEGT. V was trimmed by 1 base and J by 3 bases, leaving 22 bases between them. CDR3 length: 19 amino acids. The CDR3 DNA is TGTGCCAGCAGTGAAGGAACATTACAGGGTAGGCTCTACTACAATGAGCAGTTCTTC. Translation gives CASSEGTLQGRLYYNEQFF.

This clonotype showed up many times. This chain links TRBV12-3 or TRBV12-4 with TRBJ1-5; D is possibly TRBD1 (5 bases). The CDR3 contains 14 residues. V lost 1 base to trimming and J lost 7 bases, with 11 bases between them. CDR3 bases: TGTGCCAGCAGTTTAGGGGGGGAGAGACAGCCCCAGCATTTT. Translated, it gives CASSLGGERQPQHF.

This clonotype was detected only a few times. The rearrangement links TRBV5-1 to TRBJ2-3; D is tentatively TRBD1 or TRBD2 (5 bases each). V lost 3 bases, J lost 2 bases, and 10 bases lay in between. This CDR3 has 14 amino acids. Germline V gene sequence: CDR1 SGHRS, CDR2 YFSETQ. Here the CDR3 reads CASSWGTVTDTQYF. The CDR3 coding sequence is TGCGCCAGCAGCTGGGGGACGGTCACAGATACGCAGTATTTT.

This clonotype has a handful of counts. V is TRBV4-2 and J is TRBJ2-5, with 12 bases identical to TRBD2. Trimming removed 4 bases from V and 5 bases from J; junction bases left unmatched: 14. This CDR3 is 18 amino acids long. Germline CDR1 reads LGHNA; CDR2 reads YNFKEQ. CDR3 loop: CASSRKRGLAGGQETQYF. The CDR3 DNA is TGTGCCAGCAGCCGAAAAAGAGGCCTAGCGGGAGGGCAGGAGACCCAGTACTTC.

This clonotype was seen many times. The chain joins TRBV5-1 to TRBJ1-2, with 8 nucleotides matching TRBD1. The CDR3 is made up of 16 amino acids. Looked up from germline, CDR1 is SGHRS and CDR2 is YFSETQ. Trimming took 4 bases from V and 0 from J; bases not matched to a gene: 8. CDR3 sequence reads: CASSPTGEAANYGYTF. For the CDR3, the DNA is TGCGCCAGCAGCCCGACAGGGGAAGCGGCTAACTATGGCTACACCTTC.

This clonotype was seen ten or more times. V gene TRBV2 combines with J gene TRBJ2-3; TRBD1 matches at 8 bases. Germline CDR1 is SNHLY and CDR2 is FYNNEI. Unmatched junction bases numbered 9, after V lost 7 bases and J lost 0 bases. The CDR3 consists of 16 residues. The CDR3 loop is CASTPTGVDSTDTQYF. As DNA, the CDR3 is TGTGCCAGCACTCCGACAGGGGTAGATAGCACAGATACGCAGTATTTT.

This clonotype showed up just once. The chain is built from TRBV24-1 and TRBJ2-7; 12 nucleotides match TRBD2. The J segment lost 3 bases and the V segment lost 1 base, leaving 9 bases of the junction unmatched. The CDR3 consists of 18 residues. Germline CDR1 and CDR2: KGHDR and SFDVKD. The CDR3 here is CATSDLLTSGRNDYEQYF. As DNA, the CDR3 is TGTGCCACCAGTGATTTACTGACTAGCGGGAGAAATGACTACGAGCAGTACTTC.

The genes are TRBV6-5 and TRBJ1-2, with TRBD1 as a possible D gene (6 bases). This CDR3 is 15 amino acids long. V was pared by 0 bases and J by 2 bases, with 10 bases between. CDR1 is MNHEY, CDR2 SVGAGI, per germline. CDR3 in DNA: TGTGCCAGCAGTTACTCGGCCCAGGGGAACTATGGCTACACCTTC. As protein: CASSYSAQGNYGYTF.

This clonotype was picked up many times. V is TRBV20-1 and J is TRBJ2-7, with a tentative D call TRBD1 (6 bases). The V and J ends lost 5 bases and 3 bases respectively, with 14 bases between them. The germline CDR1 and CDR2 sequences are DFQATT and SNEGSKA (reference sequence). The CDR3 totals 13 residues. The CDR3 DNA reads TGCAGTGCTGCCAGACAGGCCGGCTACGAGCAGTACTTC. Translation: CSAARQAGYEQYF.

This clonotype was seen at least ten times. The V call is TRBV11-3, the J call TRBJ1-1; 7 bases line up with TRBD1. Germline V lookup: CDR1 SGHNT, CDR2 YENEEA. V dropped 1 base and J dropped 1; count of bases not matched to a gene: 3. The CDR3 is made up of 15 amino acids. The CDR3 region has the DNA TGTGCCAGCAGCTTAGTCGGGACAGCGAACACTGAAGCTTTCTTT. Translating it yields CASSLVGTANTEAFF.

This clonotype was found a few times. The V gene is TRBV30, the J gene TRBJ2-5; 10 nucleotides align to TRBD2. Trimming cost V 8 bases and J 1 base; bases outside gene matches: 10. The germline gives CDR1 GTSNPN, CDR2 SVGIG (reference sequence). CDR3 size: 15 residues. CDR3 region: CAGLAGASIQETQYF. The CDR3 DNA sequence: TGTGCCGGGCTAGCGGGAGCCTCGATCCAAGAGACCCAGTACTTC.

This chain links TRBV6-1 with TRBJ2-7, with D possibly TRBD2 on 7 matching bases. Trimming stripped 8 bases from V and 5 bases from J, with 22 bases between. This CDR3 is 15 amino acids long. The germline gives CDR1 MNHNS, CDR2 SASEGT. The CDR3 protein is CASAKAGHPANEQYF. As DNA, the CDR3 is TGTGCCAGCGCCAAAGCGGGACACCCGGCCAACGAGCAGTACTTC.

This clonotype was counted a few times. The chain combines TRBV7-8 with TRBJ2-7; the D gene is possibly TRBD2 (7 bases). With 6 bases removed from V and 5 bases from J, the gap between germline ends came to 20 bases. This CDR3 spans 15 amino acids. The germline V gene has CDR1 SGHVS and CDR2 FQNEAQ. The CDR3 region is CASSPVGGGGNEQYF. The CDR3 region has the DNA TGTGCCAGCAGTCCGGTGGGGGGCGGGGGTAACGAGCAGTACTTC.

This clonotype was picked up many times. The chain is built from TRBV2 and TRBJ1-3; 7 bases are shared with TRBD1. Germline CDR1 is SNHLY and CDR2 is FYNNEI. V shed 1 base and J 0 bases; nucleotides not matched to a gene: 6. This CDR3 is built from 17 residues. The CDR3 loop is CASSEDETGSSGNTIYF. CDR3 nucleotides: TGTGCCAGCAGTGAAGATGAGACAGGGAGCTCTGGAAACACCATATATTTT.